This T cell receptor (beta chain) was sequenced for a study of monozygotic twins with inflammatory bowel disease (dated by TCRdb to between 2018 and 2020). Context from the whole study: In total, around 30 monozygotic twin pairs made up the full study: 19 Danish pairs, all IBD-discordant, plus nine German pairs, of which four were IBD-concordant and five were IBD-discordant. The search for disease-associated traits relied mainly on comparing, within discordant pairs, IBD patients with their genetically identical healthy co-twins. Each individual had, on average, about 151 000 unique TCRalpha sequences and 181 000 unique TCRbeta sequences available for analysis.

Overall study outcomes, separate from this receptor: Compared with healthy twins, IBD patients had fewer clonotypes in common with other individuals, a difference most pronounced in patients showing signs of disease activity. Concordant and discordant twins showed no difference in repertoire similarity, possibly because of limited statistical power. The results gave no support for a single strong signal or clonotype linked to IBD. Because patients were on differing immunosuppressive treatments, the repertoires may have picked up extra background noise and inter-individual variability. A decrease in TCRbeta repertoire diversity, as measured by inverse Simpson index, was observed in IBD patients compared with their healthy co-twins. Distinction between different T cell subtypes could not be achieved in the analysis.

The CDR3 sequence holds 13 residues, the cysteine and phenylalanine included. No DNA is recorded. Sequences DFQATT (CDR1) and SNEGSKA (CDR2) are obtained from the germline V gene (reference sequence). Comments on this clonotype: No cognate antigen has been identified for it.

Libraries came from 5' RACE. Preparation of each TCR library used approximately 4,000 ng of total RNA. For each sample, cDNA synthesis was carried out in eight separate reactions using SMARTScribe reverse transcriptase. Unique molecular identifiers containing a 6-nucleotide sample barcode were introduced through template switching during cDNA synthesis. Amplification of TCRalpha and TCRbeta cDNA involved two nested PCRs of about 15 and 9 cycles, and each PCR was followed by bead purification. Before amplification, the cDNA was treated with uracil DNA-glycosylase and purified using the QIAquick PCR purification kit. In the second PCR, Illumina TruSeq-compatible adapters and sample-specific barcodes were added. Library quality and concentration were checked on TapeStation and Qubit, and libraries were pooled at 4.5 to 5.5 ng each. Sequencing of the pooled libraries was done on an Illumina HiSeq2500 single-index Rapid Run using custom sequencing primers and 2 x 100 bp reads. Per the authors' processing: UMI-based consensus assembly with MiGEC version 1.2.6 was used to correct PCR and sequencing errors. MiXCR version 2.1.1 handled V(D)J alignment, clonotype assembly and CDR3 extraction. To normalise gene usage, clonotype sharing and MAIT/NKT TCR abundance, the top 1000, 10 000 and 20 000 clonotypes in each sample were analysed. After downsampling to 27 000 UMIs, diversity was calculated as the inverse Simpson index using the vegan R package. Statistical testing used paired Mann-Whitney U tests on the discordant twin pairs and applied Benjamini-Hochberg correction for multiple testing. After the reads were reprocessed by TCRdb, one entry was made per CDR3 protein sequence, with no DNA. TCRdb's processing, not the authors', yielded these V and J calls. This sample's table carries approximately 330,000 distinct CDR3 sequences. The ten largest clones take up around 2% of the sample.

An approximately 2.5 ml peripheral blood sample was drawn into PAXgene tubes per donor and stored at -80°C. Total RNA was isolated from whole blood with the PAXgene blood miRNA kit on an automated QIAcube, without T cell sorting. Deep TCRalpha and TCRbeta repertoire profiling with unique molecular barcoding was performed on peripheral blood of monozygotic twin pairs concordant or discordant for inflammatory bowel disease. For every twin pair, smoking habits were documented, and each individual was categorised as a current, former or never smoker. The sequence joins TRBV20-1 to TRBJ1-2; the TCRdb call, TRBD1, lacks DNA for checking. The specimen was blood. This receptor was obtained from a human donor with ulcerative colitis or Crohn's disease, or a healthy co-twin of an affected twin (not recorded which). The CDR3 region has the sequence CSATVQGAGGYTF.